This TCR beta chain was obtained from a study of long-term antiretroviral therapy in people with HIV. Version v3.0 of the immunoSEQ assay was performed at survey level. Profiled with immunoSEQ multiplex PCR; TCRdb holds only in-frame clones, not every one. The data contain under 35,000 clones, 94% of them singletons. Remarks on this clone: Its specificity is unknown.

Germline trimming cut 4 bases from V and 4 bases from J; bases unmatched to any gene: 5. Per the germline V gene, CDR1 is SGHDT and CDR2 is YYEEEE. This CDR3 is 14 amino acids long. Study findings and constraints: Post-ART samples showed increased diversity that remained below transplant donor control levels.

This material consisted of unsorted PBMCs, taken just over 5 years after starting antiretroviral therapy. The receptor comes from a woman aged 45-65 years with HIV. The chain uses TRBV5-6 and TRBJ2-1, with TRBD1 identical over 7 bases. The CDR3 spells CASSTRDSYNEQFF. CDR3 DNA sequence: TGTGCCAGCAGCACCCGGGACAGTTACAATGAGCAGTTCTTC.